This is a list of T cell receptor beta chains from one sample in a study of T cells after yellow fever vaccination. From the 5' RACE reads, TCRdb called clonotypes with MiXCR, one entry per CDR3 protein. The sample yields a few hundred thousand distinct CDR3 sequences, about 9.5% seen once. The sample here was PBMCs, taken on the day of the first yellow fever vaccination. Receptors were obtained from a man aged 18 to 29 who received the YFV17D yellow fever vaccine. Both conserved end residues are part of each CDR3. The order of the fields is J gene, CDR3 length, V gene, CDR3 protein.

TRBJ1-1,14,TRBV6-5,CASSYSPGETEAFF
TRBJ2-1,16,TRBV7-2,CASSLAPRMAYNEQFF
TRBJ1-4,16,TRBV4-2,CASSQDPRRDNEKLFF
TRBJ1-6,13,TRBV23-1,CASSHTANSPLHF
TRBJ2-5,14,TRBV9,CASSVGGAYETQYF
TRBJ2-3,15,TRBV28,CASSSGTYSTDTQYF
TRBJ1-2,15,TRBV6-1,CASTPTEFSNYGYTF
TRBJ2-2,14,TRBV6-5,CASSSSGPTGELFF
TRBJ1-1,14,TRBV20-1,CSALPGTLNTEAFF
TRBJ2-3,14,TRBV7-2,CASSASGVLDTQYF
TRBJ2-5,15,TRBV6-2/TRBV6-3,CASSYIPREDQEQYF
TRBJ2-1,15,TRBV7-8,CASSSLGGTYNEQFF
TRBJ2-1,15,TRBV5-1,CASSLTGGAYNEQFF
TRBJ1-2,14,TRBV6-5,CASSSSAGGNGYTF
TRBJ1-5,14,TRBV9,CASSVGMGNQPQHF
TRBJ1-6,14,TRBV3-1,CASSQDTGPAALHF
TRBJ1-5,14,TRBV24-1,CATSEGGGDQPQHF
TRBJ1-5,14,TRBV6-1,CASYLFGGDQPQHF
TRBJ2-7,15,TRBV7-8,CASSPAGTESYEQYF
TRBJ2-5,14,TRBV5-1,CASSQAGVGETQYF
TRBJ2-1,10,TRBV2,CASKRNEQFF
TRBJ2-3,14,TRBV2,CASQGDRGKDTQYF
TRBJ1-2,12,TRBV29-1,CSVESNNYGYTF
TRBJ1-5,13,TRBV6-2/TRBV6-3,CASSETTYQPQHF
TRBJ2-3,17,TRBV12-3/TRBV12-4,CASSRRLAGPSTDTQYF
TRBJ2-1,12,TRBV20-1,CSARHGGDEQFF
TRBJ1-2,13,TRBV10-3,CAISPTGDYGYTF
TRBJ1-4,14,TRBV12-3/TRBV12-4,CASSPRTGYEKLFF
TRBJ2-1,16,TRBV12-3/TRBV12-4,CASSLAPGELDNEQFF
TRBJ2-1,16,TRBV7-3,CASSLRGGPPYNEQFF
TRBJ2-5,14,TRBV29-1,CSVPTGPARSTQYF
TRBJ1-1,12,TRBV29-1,CSVDRGNTEAFF
TRBJ1-1,14,TRBV20-1,CSARVGSGSTEAFF
TRBJ2-7,14,TRBV9,CASSVGVLAYEQYF
TRBJ1-2,14,TRBV7-2,CASSPYDSPGGYTF
TRBJ1-5,15,TRBV20-1,CSARGLDRRNQPQHF
TRBJ1-2,14,TRBV5-1,CASSLDAASRGYTF
TRBJ2-1,13,TRBV5-1,CASSPVSGNEQFF
TRBJ2-5,13,TRBV18,CASSRDSQETQYF
TRBJ2-3,15,TRBV6-5,CASSWDSRQTDTQYF
TRBJ1-5,15,TRBV5-1,CASSLAGGRDQPQHF
TRBJ2-1,13,TRBV10-2,CASRMGGRSGQFF